The source of this T cell receptor (beta chain) is a study of identifying expanded T cells in peripheral blood. Profiling relied on immunoSEQ multiplex PCR, and the TCRdb table lists in-frame clones only, not all of them. The table has approximately 110,000 clones, 85% to 90% seen once; the top ten hold roughly 17%. During the collection period, no donor immune events like infections were recorded. Comments on this clone: The antigen is undetermined.

Germline trimming cut 7 bases from V and 7 bases from J; bases unmatched to any gene: 2. This CDR3 spans 13 amino acids. CDR1 is MDHEN and CDR2 is SYDVKM in the germline V gene. General study points: Across healthy donors, higher total template counts meant significantly greater approximately 2-week count variance. Technical replicates showed around 1.1 changed clones; two weeks around 15; four weeks 19.

Sequencing was performed on blood. This chain joins TRBV28 and TRBJ1-6, with 9 bases matching TRBD1. This sequence originates from a person between 18 and 75 years old in good health. This CDR3 is CASKGTGNSPLHF. DNA of the CDR3: TGTGCCAGCAAGGGGACAGGGAATTCACCCCTCCACTTT.